The clone carrying this TCR beta chain was observed a few times. The data stem from a study of blood T cell repertoires in COVID-19. Sequenced by immunoSEQ multiplex PCR; TCRdb stores in-frame clones only, minus some. This table holds 100,000 or so clones, around 83% found once. The V segment lost 2 bases and the J segment 6 bases; nucleotides outside the gene matches: 7. The CDR3 length is 15 residues. Germline V gene sequence: CDR1 ENHRY, CDR2 SYGVKD. This TCR was sampled from a human donor in a cohort sampled during active COVID-19. The source material was peripheral blood. V and J are TRBV10-3 and TRBJ1-5, with 7 bases lining up with TRBD1. The CDR3 reads CAISEGRGRAQPQHF. The DNA of the CDR3 is TGTGCCATCAGTGAGGGAAGGGGGCGCGCTCAGCCCCAGCATTTT.